The 19 T cell receptor beta chains below come from one sample, sequenced in a study of early T cells in non-severe SARS-CoV-2 infection. TCRdb independently ran MiXCR on the 5' RACE reads; one entry per CDR3 protein. This table has tens of thousands of distinct CDR3 sequences, roughly a tenth appearing once. Sequenced sample: whole blood. The receptors originated from an adult who was a healthcare worker with PCR-confirmed SARS-CoV-2 infection or an uninfected control (not recorded which).

Turning to this clonotype: Since a much larger clone is just one base distant, this may be a read error. This sequence joins TRBV7-2 and TRBJ2-2, with 9 positions matching TRBD1. There are 16 residues in the CDR3. CDR1 SGHTA and CDR2 FQGNSA come from the germline V gene. The CDR3 loop reads CASSTRDRVNTGEMFF. CDR3 DNA: TGTGCCAGCAGCACCCGGGACAGGGTGAACACCGGGGAGATGTTTTTT.

At least ten counts were recorded for this clonotype. This CDR3 reads CASSIVGLNTEAFF. The DNA for the CDR3 is TGTGCCAGCTCAATAGTTGGCCTGAACACTGAAGCTTTCTTT. V and J are TRBV18 and TRBJ1-1; D call uncertain. The CDR3 is 14 residues long. Germline lookup yields CDR1 KGHSH and CDR2 LQKENI. V dropped 5 bases and J dropped 0 bases, with 10 bases sitting between them.

This clonotype was seen more than once but under ten times. V is TRBV12-3 or TRBV12-4 and J is TRBJ1-5, with TRBD1 as a possible D gene (5 bases). The CDR3 has 14 residues. The V and J ends lost 3 bases and 5 bases respectively, with 11 bases between them. The CDR3 bases are TGTGCCAGCAGTTTGGGGGTTTATGATCAGCCCCAGCATTTT. Its protein product is CASSLGVYDQPQHF.

The gene calls are TRBV19 and TRBJ2-5, with D tentatively TRBD1 or TRBD2 (5 bases each). Germline CDR1 and CDR2: LNHDA and SQIVND (reference sequence). V was pared by 6 bases and J by 0 bases, with 20 bases between. The CDR3 runs 17 residues. CDR3 residues: CASRNLLGVRDQETQYF. The CDR3 DNA follows: TGTGCCAGTAGAAACCTACTCGGGGTCAGGGACCAAGAGACCCAGTACTTC.

The gene calls are TRBV3-1 and TRBJ2-7, with D uncertain. V was clipped by 2 bases and J by 0 bases, with 11 bases between them. This CDR3 contains 15 residues. Germline CDR1 LGHDT, CDR2 YNNKEL (reference sequence). The CDR3 DNA reads TGTGCCAGCAGCCAAATGCTTGTAAGCTCCTACGAGCAGTACTTC. Residues: CASSQMLVSSYEQYF.

This clonotype has ten or more counts. The chain recombines TRBV18 with TRBJ2-1, with 11 bases lining up with TRBD2. Per germline, CDR1 KGHSH and CDR2 LQKENI. This CDR3 has 15 residues. After removal of 8 bases from V and 8 bases from J, the junction contained 11 bases not matched to a gene. CDR3 coding DNA: TGTGCCAGCACCCCACTAGCGGGAGTTATTGATGAGCAGTTCTTC. Protein: CASTPLAGVIDEQFF.

At least ten counts were recorded for this clonotype. The rearrangement uses TRBV24-1 and TRBJ1-5, with D maybe TRBD1 (5 bases). Germline assignment: CDR1 KGHDR and CDR2 SFDVKD. Trimming stripped 0 bases from V and 7 bases from J, with 12 bases between. The CDR3 is 15 residues long. CDR3 residues: CATSDLRGWEQPQHF. The CDR3 nucleotides are TGTGCCACCAGTGATTTGAGGGGCTGGGAGCAGCCCCAGCATTTT.

The chain couples TRBV9 to TRBJ2-7, with D tentatively TRBD1 or TRBD2 (5 bases each). Germline values: CDR1 SGDLS, CDR2 YYNGEE. The CDR3 runs 13 residues. V was cut by 4 bases and J by 0 bases, with 8 bases left in between. In DNA, the CDR3 is TGTGCCAGCAGCCCAGGGAGCTCCTACGAGCAGTACTTC. Translation: CASSPGSSYEQYF.

This clonotype was found many times. The chain has TRBV29-1 and TRBJ2-1, with 12 bases that match TRBD2. This CDR3 contains 17 residues. Germline-derived CDR1 and CDR2 are SQVTM and ANQGSEA. Trimming took 6 bases from V and 8 from J; bases not matched to a gene: 17. DNA of the CDR3: TGCAGCGTGCGGGCTAGCGGGAGGGCCTTTGATACTTATGAGCAGTTCTTC. Amino acids: CSVRASGRAFDTYEQFF.

A few counts support this clonotype. This chain joins TRBV11-3 and TRBJ1-1; D is ambiguous. The CDR3 is made up of 13 amino acids. In germline, CDR1 is SGHNT, CDR2 YENEEA. V was shortened by 3 bases and J by 0 bases, with 5 bases between the two germline ends. CDR3 bases: TGTGCCAGCAGCTTTACCATGAACACTGAAGCTTTCTTT. It specifies CASSFTMNTEAFF. Combining the CDR3 with reference TRBV11-3 and TRBJ1-1 gives the whole variable domain EAGVVQSPRYKIIEKKQPVAFWCNPISGHNTLYWYLQNLGQGPELLIRYENEEAVDDSQLPKDRFSAERLKGVDSTLKIQPAELGDSAVYLCASSFTMNTEAFFGQGTRLTVV.

There are many counts of this clonotype. The CDR3 loop is CSALAAAKVGTEAFF. The CDR3 coding sequence is TGCAGTGCTCTTGCAGCGGCCAAGGTCGGCACTGAAGCTTTCTTT. The gene calls are TRBV20-1 and TRBJ1-1, with no clear D. The germline CDR1 and CDR2 sequences are DFQATT and SNEGSKA (reference sequence). Trimming shortened V by 5 bases and J by 4 bases, and 20 bases separated the two germline ends. The CDR3 extends over 15 amino acids.

This clonotype showed up just once. This rearrangement joins TRBV28 to TRBJ1-2; D call uncertain. CDR1 and CDR2 (germline): MDHEN, SYDVKM. This CDR3 region has 13 residues. V lost 3 bases and J lost 4, with 9 bases in between. DNA for the CDR3: TGTGCCAGCAGTTTTAGGCTAATCTATGGCTACACCTTC. Translated, it gives CASSFRLIYGYTF.

This clonotype was observed at least ten times. The chain has TRBV7-9 and TRBJ2-5, with 11 bases that match TRBD2. CDR3 length: 16 residues. Trimming cost V 4 bases and J 1 base; bases outside gene matches: 5. Germline V gene sequence: CDR1 SEHNR, CDR2 FQNEAQ (reference sequence). The CDR3 DNA sequence: TGTGCCAGCAGCTCTAGACTAGCGGGACCCCAAGAGACCCAGTACTTC. It codes for CASSSRLAGPQETQYF.

This clonotype was detected many times. This rearrangement joins TRBV7-8 to TRBJ2-1; D is ambiguous. The CDR3 length is 13 residues. V lost 4 bases, J lost 6 bases, and 10 bases lay in between. Germline-derived CDR1 and CDR2 are SGHVS and FQNEAQ. CDR3 region: CASSSREGNEQFF. For the CDR3, the DNA is TGTGCCAGCAGCTCCCGTGAAGGCAATGAGCAGTTCTTC.

The CDR3 is CASSVGGKNSSPLHF. CDR3 nucleotides: TGTGCCAGCAGCGTAGGGGGAAAGAACAGTTCACCCCTCCACTTT. The chain uses TRBV9 and TRBJ1-6; D call uncertain. Germline V gene sequence: CDR1 SGDLS, CDR2 YYNGEE. The CDR3 length is 15 residues. V was pared by 0 bases and J by 9 bases, with 13 bases between.

This clonotype was seen repeatedly, ten times or more. The chain links TRBV20-1 to TRBJ2-5; TRBD1 matches 7 bases. V dropped 3 bases and J dropped 1; count of bases not matched to a gene: 11. The CDR3 spans 16 residues. Germline values: CDR1 DFQATT, CDR2 SNEGSKA (reference sequence). The CDR3 reads CSARERQGIFQETQYF. The CDR3 coding sequence is TGCAGTGCTAGGGAAAGACAGGGAATCTTCCAAGAGACCCAGTACTTC.

The table lists this clonotype with many counts. This chain uses TRBV7-6 with TRBJ2-1, with 8 bases aligning to TRBD2. In germline, CDR1 is SGHVS, CDR2 FNYEAQ. The CDR3 extends over 15 amino acids. The ends lost 6 bases at V and 3 bases at J; junction bases unmatched: 7. CDR3 nucleotides: TGTGCCAGCAGTTCCCTTAGCGGGGTCTACAATGAGCAGTTCTTC. Translating gives CASSSLSGVYNEQFF.

Only a few counts were recorded for this clonotype. The DNA for the CDR3 is TGCAGCGTTGCTTCCCCGGGACAGGGGGCCGCCGGGGAGCTGTTTTTT. Its translation is CSVASPGQGAAGELFF. The V call is TRBV29-1, the J call TRBJ2-2; TRBD1 agrees at 12 bases. Trimming cost V 4 bases and J 6 bases; bases outside gene matches: 9. The CDR3 runs 16 residues. Per germline, CDR1 SQVTM and CDR2 ANQGSEA.

The chain carries TRBV5-1 and TRBJ1-2; D unclear. The CDR3 length is 13 residues. V gave up 3 bases and J gave up 8 bases, with 14 bases separating them. Per germline, CDR1 SGHRS and CDR2 YFSETQ. The CDR3 loop reads CASSSGQPTGYTF. In DNA form, the CDR3 reads TGCGCCAGCAGCTCAGGTCAACCGACGGGCTACACCTTC.